Each of the 28 T cell receptor beta chains below was sequenced from the same sample in a study of CD8+CD57+ T cells in acquired aplastic anemia. Before being chosen for sequencing, patients had shown CD8+CD57+ cell expansion by flow cytometry. TCR beta VDJ combinations and CDR3 sequences were profiled from genomic DNA. TCRdb reprocessed the reads with MiXCR, giving one entry per CDR3 protein. The repertoire consists of roughly 150,000 distinct CDR3 sequences, with 40% to 55% occurring once and the leading ten covering about 2.8%. Material: sorted CD4+, CD8+, or CD8+CD57+ T cells (not recorded which) from PBMCs. The receptors originated from a human donor with aplastic anemia.

This clonotype was recorded many times. The chain carries TRBV25-1 and TRBJ1-2; 9 nucleotides line up with TRBD1. CDR1 and CDR2 (germline): MGHDK, SYGVNS. This CDR3 has 16 amino acids. The ends lost 4 bases at V and 8 bases at J; junction bases unmatched: 14. CDR3 nucleotide sequence: TGTGCCAGCAGTGGACCCTCGGGACAGGGATGGTACGGCTACACCTTC. It codes for CASSGPSGQGWYGYTF.

The genes are TRBV29-1 and TRBJ2-7, with 11 bases fitting TRBD2. Germline CDR1 is SQVTM and CDR2 is ANQGSEA. Unmatched junction bases numbered 0, after V lost 4 bases and J lost 4 bases. The CDR3 runs 12 residues. The CDR3 sequence: CSVGTSGYEQYF. The CDR3 region has the DNA TGCAGCGTTGGGACTAGCGGGTACGAGCAGTACTTC.

This clonotype was detected ten times or more. The rearrangement joins TRBV2 to TRBJ1-5; no clear D gene. Germline CDR1 is SNHLY and CDR2 is FYNNEI. This CDR3 is built from 13 residues. Deletions cut 7 bases from V and 4 bases from J, with 11 bases between. CDR3 nucleotides: TGTGCCAGCACATTCGCGGGGAATCAGCCCCAGCATTTT. Translation: CASTFAGNQPQHF.

This clonotype was observed at least ten times. The chain uses TRBV10-3 and TRBJ2-3; D not resolved. The CDR3 has 13 residues. Trimming took 8 bases from V and 6 from J, leaving 15 bases between them. Germline V lookup: CDR1 ENHRY, CDR2 SYGVKD. In DNA, the CDR3 is TGTGCCATCGTGGCGGCCCTAGGGGATACGCAGTATTTT. Translating gives CAIVAALGDTQYF.

J is TRBJ2-7 and V is TRBV5-1, with 11 bases lining up with TRBD2. Germline V CDR1 and CDR2: SGHRS, YFSETQ. There are 16 residues in the CDR3. The ends lost 4 bases at V and 3 bases at J; junction bases unmatched: 9. The CDR3 loop is CASSPRRLAGIYEQYF. The DNA for the CDR3 is TGCGCCAGCAGCCCTCGGCGACTAGCGGGAATCTACGAGCAGTACTTC.

The chain has TRBV27 and TRBJ2-2; D is perhaps TRBD2 (6 bases). The germline CDR1 and CDR2 sequences are MNHEY and SMNVEV (reference sequence). The V and J ends lost 8 bases and 0 bases respectively, with 13 bases between them. This CDR3 spans 15 amino acids. The CDR3 here is CASGLAHTNTGELFF. Here the CDR3 DNA reads TGTGCCAGCGGCCTAGCGCATACGAACACCGGGGAGCTGTTTTTT.

This clonotype was found many times. The chain has TRBV9 and TRBJ1-3; perhaps TRBD1 as D (5 bases). Germline CDR1 reads SGDLS; CDR2 reads YYNGEE. CDR3 length equals 13 residues. Trimming cost V 0 bases and J 4 bases, with 5 bases left between them. CDR3 sequence (DNA): TGTGCCAGCAGCGTAGGACAGGGAAACACCATATATTTT. Amino acids: CASSVGQGNTIYF.

This clonotype was seen a handful of times. This could be a read error, since a much larger clone is one nucleotide away. The V call is TRBV7-8, the J call TRBJ1-2; 8 nucleotides agree with TRBD1. CDR1 and CDR2 from the germline V gene are SGHVS and FQNEAQ. The CDR3 is made up of 14 amino acids. The ends lost 5 bases at V and 4 bases at J; junction bases unmatched: 6. CDR3 sequence (DNA): TGTGCCAGCAGCCCCGACAGGGGTATCTATGGCTACACCTTC. Translating gives CASSPDRGIYGYTF.

Only a few counts were recorded for this clonotype. This may be a read error: a much more frequent sequence differs by one nucleotide. V and J are TRBV12-3 or TRBV12-4 and TRBJ2-7; 9 bases line up with TRBD2. This CDR3 spans 15 amino acids. The CDR3 sequence is CASSLGGTSLYERYF. As DNA, the CDR3 is TGTGCCAGCAGTTTAGGGGGGACTAGCCTATACGAGCGGTACTTC.

This clonotype occurred many times. This chain uses TRBV7-2 with TRBJ2-1, with unresolved D. Trimming left V 5 bases short and J 8 bases short, with 16 bases between. Germline CDR1 and CDR2: SGHTA and FQGNSA. This CDR3 has 14 amino acids. CDR3: CASSLHPRAHEQFF. CDR3 in DNA: TGTGCCAGCAGCCTACATCCTCGAGCGCATGAGCAGTTCTTC.

This clonotype ranks as medium-sized. J is TRBJ2-7 and V is TRBV20-1, with D perhaps matching TRBD2 (6 bases). This CDR3 region has 16 residues. The germline V and J ends were trimmed by 3 bases and 0 bases, with 18 bases remaining between them. CDR1 and CDR2 (germline): DFQATT, SNEGSKA (reference sequence). CDR3 in DNA: TGCAGTGCTAGCCCACTAGCCCGGGGCAGCTCCTACGAGCAGTACTTC. It translates to CSASPLARGSSYEQYF.

This chain connects TRBV6-5 to TRBJ2-1; D is ambiguous. V was trimmed by 2 bases and J by 6 bases, leaving 11 bases between them. CDR3 size: 14 residues. From germline, CDR1 is MNHEY and CDR2 SVGAGI. The CDR3 spells CASSYPLPTNEQFF. The CDR3, as DNA: TGTGCCAGCAGTTACCCCCTACCTACCAATGAGCAGTTCTTC.

This clonotype has a count of ten or more. At one boundary the junction diverges from the germline segment, which might be a read error. This chain links TRBV24-1 with TRBJ2-7, with D tentatively TRBD1 (5 bases). CDR1 and CDR2 (germline): KGHDR, SFDVKD. The CDR3 is 13 residues long. DNA for the CDR3: TGTGCCGCCAGTGATTCAGACAGTTACGAGCAGTACTTC. Translation: CAASDSDSYEQYF.

The chain has TRBV19 and TRBJ1-2; D not certain. The CDR3 has 13 residues. V was pared by 9 bases and J by 2 bases, with 13 bases between. Germline V gives CDR1 LNHDA, CDR2 SQIVND (reference sequence). The CDR3 coding sequence is TGTGCCAGCTGTATGGATCGAAACTATGGCTACACCTTC. Its protein product is CASCMDRNYGYTF. Drawing the rest from reference TRBV19 and TRBJ1-2, the complete variable domain is DGGITQSPKYLFRKEGQNVTLSCEQNLNHDAMYWYRQDPGQGLRLIYYSQIVNDFQKGDIAEGYSVSREKKESFPLTVTSAQKNPTAFYLCASCMDRNYGYTFGSGTRLTVV.

This clonotype was seen at least ten times. The chain is built from TRBV7-2 and TRBJ1-4, with no clear D. CDR1 and CDR2 (germline): SGHTA, FQGNSA. With 2 bases removed from V and 7 bases from J, the gap between germline ends came to 5 bases. The CDR3 totals 12 residues. CDR3 residues: CASSLIPEKLFF. CDR3 in DNA: TGTGCCAGCAGCTTAATACCTGAAAAACTGTTTTTT. Looking up the rest from reference TRBV7-2 and TRBJ1-4 gives the full variable domain: GAGVSQSPSNKVTEKGKDVELRCDPISGHTALYWYRQSLGQGLEFLIYFQGNSAPDKSGLPSDRFSAERTGGSVSTLTIQRTQQEDSAVYLCASSLIPEKLFFGSGTQLSVL.

V usage is TRBV20-1 and J usage is TRBJ1-2; D may be TRBD1 (5 bases). The length of the CDR3 is 12 residues. Between the trimmed V and J ends, which lost 0 bases and 3 bases, there was a span of 5 bases. The V gene's germline CDR1 is DFQATT and CDR2 SNEGSKA (reference sequence). The CDR3 bases are TGCAGTGCTAGAGACAGGGACTATGGCTACACCTTC. The encoded protein is CSARDRDYGYTF.

The rearrangement links TRBV2 to TRBJ1-1, with TRBD1 matching 8 bases. Germline V CDR1 and CDR2: SNHLY, FYNNEI. The V segment lost 3 bases and the J segment 4 bases; nucleotides outside the gene matches: 7. This CDR3 has 15 amino acids. The CDR3 nucleotides read TGTGCCAGCAGTGAGCAGGGGGCGCGCAGCACTGAAGCTTTCTTT. Amino acid sequence: CASSEQGARSTEAFF.

At least ten counts were recorded for this clonotype. The chain joins TRBV6-1 to TRBJ2-7; the match to TRBD1 covers 10 bases. V lost 5 bases and J lost 3; bases outside the gene matches: 7. Germline lookup yields CDR1 MNHNS and CDR2 SASEGT. CDR3 length equals 15 residues. This chain's CDR3 is CASSPGQGLDYEQYF. CDR3 bases: TGTGCCAGCAGTCCGGGACAGGGGTTGGACTACGAGCAGTACTTC.

The chain joins TRBV9 to TRBJ2-7, with 7 positions matching TRBD1. The CDR3 length is 13 residues. After removal of 0 bases from V and 5 bases from J, the junction contained 2 bases not matched to a gene. Germline V gene sequence: CDR1 SGDLS, CDR2 YYNGEE. The CDR3 protein is CASSVEQGNEQYF. CDR3 coding DNA: TGTGCCAGCAGCGTAGAACAGGGGAACGAGCAGTACTTC. Full variable domain (missing parts from reference TRBV9 and TRBJ2-7): DSGVTQTPKHLITATGQRVTLRCSPRSGDLSVYWYQQSLDQGLQFLIQYYNGEERAKGNILERFSAQQFPDLHSELNLSSLELGDSALYFCASSVEQGNEQYFGPGTRLTVT.

This sequence joins TRBV6-1 and TRBJ2-7; 7 positions agree with TRBD2. Germline values: CDR1 MNHNS, CDR2 SASEGT. The V gene end was trimmed by 3 bases and the J gene end by 0 bases; junction bases not matched to a gene: 5. The length of the CDR3 is 15 residues. The CDR3, as DNA: TGTGCCAGCAGTGATGCGGGGGTGAACTCCTACGAGCAGTACTTC. Translating gives CASSDAGVNSYEQYF.

The chain joins TRBV2 to TRBJ1-6; D is undetermined. Trimming removed 8 bases at V and 7 bases at J, with 6 bases between. Germline CDR1 and CDR2: SNHLY and FYNNEI. The CDR3 contains 11 residues. This CDR3 is CASGGNSPLHF. The DNA of the CDR3 is TGTGCCAGCGGCGGGAATTCACCCCTCCACTTT.

This clonotype turned up a few times. The CDR3 nucleotides read TGTGCCACCAGTGATCAGACAGATACGCAGTATTTT. Protein sequence: CATSDQTDTQYF. The rearrangement joins TRBV24-1 to TRBJ2-3, with no clear D. The germline V and J ends were trimmed by 3 bases and 3 bases, with 3 bases remaining between them. The CDR3 covers 12 residues. Germline CDR1 is KGHDR and CDR2 is SFDVKD.

This clonotype appeared many times. V is TRBV14 and J is TRBJ2-7, with TRBD1 matching over 10 bases. Germline CDR1 is SGHDN and CDR2 is FVKESK. The CDR3 has 15 residues. V dropped 4 bases and J dropped 4; count of bases not matched to a gene: 7. The CDR3 nucleotides read TGTGCCAGCAGCCCGGGACAGGGGCGGCGATACGAGCAGTACTTC. Protein: CASSPGQGRRYEQYF. The variable domain in full, completed from reference TRBV14 and TRBJ2-7, reads EAGVTQFPSHSVIEKGQTVTLRCDPISGHDNLYWYRRVMGKEIKFLLHFVKESKQDESGMPNNRFLAERTGGTYSTLKVQPAELEDSGVYFCASSPGQGRRYEQYFGPGTRLTVT.

With regard to this clonotype: At one of its ends the junction is not consistent with the germline gene, which may arise from a read error. In DNA form, the CDR3 reads TGCGCCAGCAGCCGAACCCAGGGGACAGAAACGCAGTATTTT. The encoded protein is CASSRTQGTETQYF. The chain links TRBV5-1 to TRBJ2-3; 7 bases map to TRBD1. There are 14 residues in the CDR3. The germline gives CDR1 SGHRS, CDR2 YFSETQ.

The V gene is TRBV9, the J gene TRBJ1-3; D remains unclear. The CDR3 extends over 14 amino acids. The V gene's germline CDR1 is SGDLS and CDR2 YYNGEE. The V end was cut by 3 bases, the J end by 0 bases, with 7 bases between. CDR3 protein: CASSAAISGNTIYF. The CDR3 nucleotides read TGTGCCAGCAGCGCCGCGATCTCTGGAAACACCATATATTTT.

This chain joins TRBV20-1 and TRBJ1-1; tentatively, D is TRBD1 (5 bases). The length of the CDR3 is 12 residues. Trimming removed 4 bases at V and 5 bases at J, with 11 bases between. Germline V gene lookup returns CDR1 DFQATT and CDR2 SNEGSKA (reference sequence). CDR3 amino acids: CSAKVRDTEAFF. In DNA, the CDR3 is TGCAGTGCTAAAGTCAGGGATACTGAAGCTTTCTTT.

This clonotype was counted at least ten times. The CDR3 sequence: CASRRVSNQPQHF. CDR3 nucleotides: TGTGCCAGCCGGAGGGTGAGCAATCAGCCCCAGCATTTT. V is TRBV27 and J is TRBJ1-5; D gene uncertain. The CDR3 spans 13 residues. Germline V gene sequence: CDR1 MNHEY, CDR2 SMNVEV (reference sequence). V was cut by 8 bases and J by 1 base, with 9 bases left in between.

This clonotype was observed at least ten times. J is TRBJ2-7 and V is TRBV6-1; D is uncertain. Germline V lookup: CDR1 MNHNS, CDR2 SASEGT. Trimming pared 0 bases from V and 3 bases from J, leaving 12 bases between. The CDR3 runs to 15 residues. Here the CDR3 reads CASSEALRQNYEQYF. The CDR3, as DNA: TGTGCCAGCAGTGAAGCGCTTCGGCAGAACTACGAGCAGTACTTC.